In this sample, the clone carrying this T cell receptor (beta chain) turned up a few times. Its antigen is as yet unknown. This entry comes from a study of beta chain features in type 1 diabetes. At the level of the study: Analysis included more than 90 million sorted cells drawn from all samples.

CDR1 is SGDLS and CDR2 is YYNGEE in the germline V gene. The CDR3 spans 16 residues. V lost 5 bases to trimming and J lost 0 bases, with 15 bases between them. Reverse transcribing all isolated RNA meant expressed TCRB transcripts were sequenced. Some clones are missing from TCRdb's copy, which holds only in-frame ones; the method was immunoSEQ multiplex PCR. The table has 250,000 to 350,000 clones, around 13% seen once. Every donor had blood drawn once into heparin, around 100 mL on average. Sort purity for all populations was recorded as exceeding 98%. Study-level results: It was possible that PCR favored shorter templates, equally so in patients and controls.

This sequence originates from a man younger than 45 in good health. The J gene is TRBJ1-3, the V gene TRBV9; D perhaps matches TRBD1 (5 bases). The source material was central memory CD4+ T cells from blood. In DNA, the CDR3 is TGTGCCAGCAGGGTCAAGGGGTTACACTCTGGAAACACCATATATTTT. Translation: CASRVKGLHSGNTIYF.